These 18 T cell receptor beta chains were sequenced from one sample in a study of shared clonotypes between healthy human individuals. In the naive CD8 group, cells lacked CD45RO and were positively selected for CCR7, so terminally differentiated effector memory CD45RA+ cells were left out. Repertoires were generated with immunoSEQ multiplex PCR, while TCRdb's copy carries only in-frame clones and drops some. The repertoire consists of hundreds of thousands of clones, with 95% to 96% occurring once and the leading ten covering roughly 0.1%. Sequences were obtained from naive CD8+ T cells sorted from blood. The receptors shown here come from a woman aged 25 to 39 in good health.

This rearrangement joins TRBV27 to TRBJ1-2; tentative D call: TRBD1 (5 bases). With 4 bases removed from V and 6 bases from J, the gap between germline ends came to 9 bases. This CDR3 is built from 12 residues. Germline loops: CDR1 MNHEY, CDR2 SMNVEV (reference sequence). The CDR3 sequence: CASSYQGNGYTF. In nucleotides, the CDR3 is TGTGCCAGCAGTTACCAGGGTAATGGCTACACCTTC.

The chain carries TRBV10-2 and TRBJ2-7; 11 nucleotides agree with TRBD2. Losses at the gene ends were 6 bases for V and 0 bases for J; bases not matched to a gene: 4. CDR1 is WSHSY and CDR2 is SAAADI in the germline V gene. The CDR3 has 15 amino acids. The CDR3, as DNA: TGCGCCAGCAGCCAAACTAGCGGGAGCTCCTACGAGCAGTACTTC. Its translation is CASSQTSGSSYEQYF.

This clone occurred once. The CDR3 coding sequence is TGTGCCAGCAGCGAGGGACTAGCGGACCACAATGAGCAGTTCTTC. Its translation is CASSEGLADHNEQFF. This chain uses TRBV7-9 with TRBJ2-1; 11 nucleotides match TRBD2. This CDR3 contains 15 residues. Losses at the gene ends were 5 bases for V and 5 bases for J; bases not matched to a gene: 5. Per the germline V gene, CDR1 is SEHNR and CDR2 is FQNEAQ (reference sequence).

The chain couples TRBV28 to TRBJ2-1, with 10 bases lining up with TRBD1. J lost 9 bases, V lost 3 bases, and 8 bases had no gene match. The CDR3 runs to 15 residues. Germline values: CDR1 MDHEN, CDR2 SYDVKM. CDR3 nucleotide sequence: TGTGCCAGCAGTTTCCTAGACAGGGGGCAAGGTGAGCAGTTCTTC. Residues: CASSFLDRGQGEQFF.

V and J are TRBV30 and TRBJ1-2, with TRBD1 identical over 7 bases. The V segment lost 1 base and the J segment 7 bases; nucleotides outside the gene matches: 3. CDR1 and CDR2 (germline): GTSNPN, SVGIG (reference sequence). The CDR3 is made up of 12 amino acids. The CDR3 reads CAWSDQGVGYTF. CDR3 DNA: TGTGCCTGGAGTGACCAGGGGGTTGGCTACACCTTC.

V gene TRBV5-1 combines with J gene TRBJ2-2, with TRBD1 matching 9 bases. The junction had 4 bases not matched to a gene; V was cut back by 2 bases and J by 5 bases. Germline V gene data show CDR1 as SGHRS and CDR2 as YFSETQ. The CDR3 is made up of 15 amino acids. CDR3 amino acids: CASSFPDRGTGELFF. Here the CDR3 DNA reads TGCGCCAGCAGCTTCCCGGACAGGGGAACCGGGGAGCTGTTTTTT.

The chain uses TRBV19 and TRBJ2-7, with 9 bases matching TRBD2. J gave up 6 bases and V 3 bases, and 9 bases lay outside the gene matches. CDR1 LNHDA and CDR2 SQIVND come from the germline V gene (reference sequence). The CDR3 contains 15 residues. As DNA, the CDR3 is TGTGCCAGTAGTATCCGGCGGGAGGGCCTCGGCGAGCAGTACTTC. Its protein is CASSIRREGLGEQYF.

The CDR3 is CASTSTGSNTEAFF. The CDR3 coding sequence is TGTGCCAGCACCTCAACAGGATCGAACACTGAAGCTTTCTTT. V gene TRBV7-6 combines with J gene TRBJ1-1, with a tentative D call TRBD1 (5 bases). Germline V gene data show CDR1 as SGHVS and CDR2 as FNYEAQ. The V gene lost 7 bases and the J gene lost 1 base, with 13 bases spanning the gap. This CDR3 contains 14 residues.

This chain links TRBV4-2 with TRBJ1-2; D is unclear. CDR3 length: 14 residues. Trimming stripped 0 bases from V and 4 bases from J, with 9 bases between. Germline values: CDR1 LGHNA, CDR2 YNFKEQ. CDR3 region: CASSQDAGPYGYTF. DNA for the CDR3: TGTGCCAGCAGCCAAGATGCGGGCCCCTATGGCTACACCTTC.

The chain employs TRBV7-8 and TRBJ1-1; D remains ambiguous. Germline V lookup: CDR1 SGHVS, CDR2 FQNEAQ. This CDR3 comprises 14 residues. V was cut by 5 bases and J by 1 base, with 11 bases left in between. In DNA, the CDR3 is TGTGCCAGCAGCCCAACGCTGGCGAACACTGAAGCTTTCTTT. It specifies CASSPTLANTEAFF.

V is TRBV14 and J is TRBJ1-3; the D is unclear. The germline V gene has CDR1 SGHDN and CDR2 FVKESK. The CDR3 is 16 residues long. Trimming shortened V by 2 bases and J by 0 bases, and 11 bases separated the two germline ends. In DNA, the CDR3 is TGTGCCAGCAGCCAATCAGCATTCTACTCTGGAAACACCATATATTTT. This gives the protein CASSQSAFYSGNTIYF.

The chain links TRBV2 to TRBJ2-5, with TRBD2 matching 7 bases. The DNA end is more similar to TRBJ2-7, so the J call may be wrong. The CDR3 spans 14 residues. The germline gives CDR1 SNHLY, CDR2 FYNNEI. The CDR3 nucleotides read TGTGCCACCCCAGAAGCCAGCGGGACTGGCGAGCAGTACTTC. Its translation: CATPEASGTGEQYF.

The J gene is TRBJ1-2, the V gene TRBV5-6; the match to TRBD1 covers 9 bases. The CDR3 consists of 15 residues. The V segment lost 1 base and the J segment 8 bases; nucleotides outside the gene matches: 9. Germline V lookup: CDR1 SGHDT, CDR2 YYEEEE. CDR3 protein: CASSLSGTGRDGYTF. The DNA of the CDR3 is TGTGCCAGCAGCTTGTCCGGGACAGGGAGAGACGGCTACACCTTC.

The chain joins TRBV5-1 to TRBJ2-7; D possibly corresponds to TRBD1 (5 bases). Trimming removed 0 bases from V and 1 base from J, with 17 bases in between. The CDR3 contains 17 residues. CDR1 is SGHRS, CDR2 YFSETQ, per germline. In DNA form, the CDR3 reads TGCGCCAGCAGCTTGGAGGTTGGGGCGGAAGGTTCCTACGAGCAGTACTTC. Translating it yields CASSLEVGAEGSYEQYF. Full variable domain (missing parts from reference TRBV5-1 and TRBJ2-7): KAGVTQTPRYLIKTRGQQVTLSCSPISGHRSVSWYQQTPGQGLQFLFEYFSETQRNKGNFPGRFSGRQFSNSRSEMNVSTLELGDSALYLCASSLEVGAEGSYEQYFGPGTRLTVT.

The chain couples TRBV5-6 to TRBJ1-2; weak D call: TRBD1 (5 bases). This CDR3 contains 14 residues. Germline loops: CDR1 SGHDT, CDR2 YYEEEE. V dropped 0 bases and J dropped 6 bases, with 12 bases sitting between them. DNA for the CDR3: TGTGCCAGCAGCTTGGCTGAGGGGACTCATGGCTACACCTTC. It translates to CASSLAEGTHGYTF.

The chain carries TRBV5-1 and TRBJ1-1, with unresolved D. The germline CDR1 and CDR2 sequences are SGHRS and YFSETQ. The V gene lost 4 bases and the J gene lost 4 bases, with 11 bases spanning the gap. This CDR3 region has 13 residues. Here the CDR3 DNA reads TGCGCCAGCAGCCTAGGTTGGGCCACTGAAGCTTTCTTT. It translates to CASSLGWATEAFF.

The rearrangement links TRBV27 to TRBJ2-7; D is uncertain. In germline, CDR1 is MNHEY, CDR2 SMNVEV (reference sequence). The CDR3 is made up of 13 amino acids. Trimming cost V 1 base and J 5 bases, with 9 bases left between them. CDR3 bases: TGTGCCAGCAGTTTATTAGGTGGGGACGAGCAGTACTTC. This sequence encodes CASSLLGGDEQYF.

The chain carries TRBV7-8 and TRBJ2-5, with D tentatively TRBD1 or TRBD2 (5 bases each). Germline V gene sequence: CDR1 SGHVS, CDR2 FQNEAQ. The CDR3 is 14 amino acids. V gave up 0 bases and J gave up 4 bases, with 9 bases separating them. The DNA for the CDR3 is TGTGCCAGCAGCTTAGCAACGGGGCGAGAGACCCAGTACTTC. It translates to CASSLATGRETQYF.